These 25 T cell receptor beta chains share one sample of origin, sequenced in a study of neurological immune-mediated disorders. TCRdb recomputed calls from the 5' RACE reads with MiXCR, one row per CDR3 protein. Seen here are about 80,000 distinct CDR3 sequences, approximately 5.8% observed once, and the top ten hold 6.5% to 9%. The time point here: longitudinal time-point 2. Source material: PBMCs. These receptors were taken from a woman aged 60 to 75 with multiple sclerosis.

This clonotype occurred many times. The rearrangement uses TRBV5-1 and TRBJ2-1; 10 bases are a match to TRBD1. J lost 8 bases, V lost 5 bases, and 10 bases had no gene match. CDR1 is SGHRS, CDR2 YFSETQ, per germline. The CDR3 contains 15 residues. The CDR3 bases are TGCGCCAGCAGATCCGGGACAGGGGTTTCTTATGAGCAGTTCTTC. It is translated as CASRSGTGVSYEQFF.

At least ten counts were recorded for this clonotype. A read error may account for a junction end that differs from germline. The gene calls are TRBV28 and TRBJ1-6; TRBD1 matches 7 bases. The germline V gene encodes CDR1 MDHEN and CDR2 SYDVKM. The CDR3 is 16 amino acids. The CDR3: CASRTQTGVYSSPLHF. CDR3 sequence (DNA): TGTGCCAGCAGAACACAAACAGGGGTTTATAGTTCACCCCTCCACTTT.

This clonotype was detected ten times or more. For the CDR3, the DNA is TGCAGCGTTGGGACAGGATCGTATGGCTACACCTTC. Translation: CSVGTGSYGYTF. The chain employs TRBV29-1 and TRBJ1-2, with 7 bases aligning to TRBD1. The germline gives CDR1 SQVTM, CDR2 ANQGSEA. V shed 4 bases and J 5 bases; nucleotides not matched to a gene: 4. The CDR3 runs to 12 residues.

V and J are TRBV5-1 and TRBJ2-2, with 9 nucleotides matching TRBD1. The CDR3 is made up of 16 amino acids. Germline assignment: CDR1 SGHRS and CDR2 YFSETQ. J lost 5 bases, V lost 4 bases, and 9 bases had no gene match. CDR3 bases: TGCGCCAGCAGCCCCCTCAGGACAGGGGTAACCGGGGAGCTGTTTTTT. Translation gives CASSPLRTGVTGELFF.

This clonotype was detected many times. The J gene is TRBJ2-3, the V gene TRBV12-3 or TRBV12-4, with 7 bases fitting TRBD2. The length of the CDR3 is 14 residues. Unmatched junction bases numbered 4, after V lost 6 bases and J lost 1 base. The CDR3 region is CASSRGVGTDTQYF. Here the CDR3 DNA reads TGTGCCAGCAGCCGGGGGGTGGGCACAGATACGCAGTATTTT.

In its sample, this clonotype was seen many times. V gene TRBV5-1 combines with J gene TRBJ1-1; D gene uncertain. The germline gives CDR1 SGHRS, CDR2 YFSETQ. V was trimmed by 0 bases and J by 6 bases, leaving 12 bases between them. This CDR3 region has 14 residues. The DNA for the CDR3 is TGCGCCAGCAGCTTGGATGCGGCCAGCGCTGAAGCTTTCTTT. The encoded protein is CASSLDAASAEAFF. The full variable domain, completed using reference TRBV5-1 and TRBJ1-1, is KAGVTQTPRYLIKTRGQQVTLSCSPISGHRSVSWYQQTPGQGLQFLFEYFSETQRNKGNFPGRFSGRQFSNSRSEMNVSTLELGDSALYLCASSLDAASAEAFFGQGTRLTVV.

The chain links TRBV11-3 to TRBJ2-3; tentative D call: TRBD1 (6 bases). Deletions cut 5 bases from V and 4 bases from J, with 16 bases between. Germline V CDR1 and CDR2: SGHNT, YENEEA. This CDR3 comprises 15 residues. For the CDR3, the DNA is TGTGCCAGCAGCCTATACTACAGGGAGTCAGATACGCAGTATTTT. It encodes CASSLYYRESDTQYF.

There are many counts of this clonotype. The DNA of the CDR3 is TGCGCCAGCAGCCTCCCCGGGACAGGGGTCACTGAAGCTTTCTTT. It yields the protein CASSLPGTGVTEAFF. The gene calls are TRBV5-1 and TRBJ1-1; 10 bases are a match to TRBD1. CDR1 and CDR2 (germline): SGHRS, YFSETQ. V was clipped by 4 bases and J by 4 bases; unmatched bases: 7. This CDR3 spans 15 amino acids.

Ten or more counts support this clonotype. V and J are TRBV20-1 and TRBJ1-2; weak D call: TRBD1 (5 bases). The CDR3 loop spans 15 amino acids. V lost 3 bases and J lost 8, with 22 bases in between. Germline CDR1 DFQATT, CDR2 SNEGSKA (reference sequence). The CDR3 sequence: CSARPDVTVSRGYTF. CDR3 nucleotide sequence: TGCAGTGCTAGGCCAGATGTGACAGTTTCTCGGGGCTACACCTTC.

This clonotype was seen at least ten times. The chain combines TRBV7-2 with TRBJ2-3; 8 bases are shared with TRBD2. CDR1 is SGHTA, CDR2 FQGNSA, per germline. This CDR3 is built from 15 residues. The ends lost 6 bases at V and 5 bases at J; junction bases unmatched: 10. CDR3 coding DNA: TGTGCCAGCAGGCGCCCGCGGGGGGCTAAAGATACGCAGTATTTT. It yields the protein CASRRPRGAKDTQYF.

This clonotype came up many times. The chain links TRBV5-1 to TRBJ1-5; 9 bases line up with TRBD1. Trimming cost V 0 bases and J 2 bases; bases outside gene matches: 0. CDR3 size: 15 residues. Germline V lookup: CDR1 SGHRS, CDR2 YFSETQ. CDR3 residues: CASSLGQGGNQPQHF. CDR3 coding DNA: TGCGCCAGCAGCTTGGGACAGGGGGGCAATCAGCCCCAGCATTTT.

This clonotype was picked up many times. This chain links TRBV5-1 with TRBJ2-7; D gene unclear. The CDR3 spans 14 residues. Germline V gene lookup returns CDR1 SGHRS and CDR2 YFSETQ. Trimming removed 0 bases at V and 3 bases at J, with 10 bases between. The chain's CDR3 is CASSLEAGLYEQYF. The CDR3 nucleotides are TGCGCCAGCAGCTTGGAGGCAGGCCTCTACGAGCAGTACTTC.

This clonotype was observed at least ten times. The CDR3 nucleotides read TGTGCCAGCAGCCTCAGTCCGGGACAAAATCAGCCCCAGCATTTT. The encoded protein is CASSLSPGQNQPQHF. The rearrangement joins TRBV3-1 to TRBJ1-5, with D possibly matching TRBD1 (6 bases). Germline assignment: CDR1 LGHDT and CDR2 YNNKEL (reference sequence). V lost 4 bases, J lost 4 bases, and 14 bases lay in between. The CDR3 is 15 amino acids.

This clonotype occurred many times. V gene TRBV5-6 combines with J gene TRBJ2-5, with D unresolved. V lost 4 bases and J lost 7, with 14 bases in between. The CDR3 covers 13 residues. The germline V gene has CDR1 SGHDT and CDR2 YYEEEE. CDR3: CASSQSDHRTQYF. The CDR3 region has the DNA TGTGCCAGCAGCCAGTCCGACCACCGGACCCAGTACTTC.

This clonotype was observed many times. The V and J genes are TRBV15 and TRBJ2-6, with D tentatively TRBD1 or TRBD2 (5 bases each). The CDR3 has 15 amino acids. Germline V gene lookup returns CDR1 LNHNV and CDR2 YYDKDF (reference sequence). Trimming pared 5 bases from V and 4 bases from J, leaving 12 bases between. In nucleotides, the CDR3 is TGTGCCACCAGCGTCGGGACGAGCGGGGCCAACGTCCTGACTTTC. Its protein product is CATSVGTSGANVLTF.

In this sample, this clonotype turned up many times. This chain links TRBV6-6 with TRBJ1-5; TRBD1 agrees at 7 bases. Trimming took 7 bases from V and 7 from J; bases not matched to a gene: 10. This CDR3 has 14 amino acids. Germline V lookup: CDR1 MNHNY, CDR2 SVGAGI (reference sequence). In DNA form, the CDR3 reads TGTGCCAGCACGGATCCCAGGGGGGCCCAGCCCCAGCATTTT. As protein: CASTDPRGAQPQHF.

Many counts were recorded for this clonotype. The gene calls are TRBV6-5 and TRBJ2-1; D is possibly TRBD1 (5 bases). V lost 6 bases and J lost 10, with 10 bases in between. This CDR3 has 11 amino acids. CDR1 and CDR2 from the germline V gene are MNHEY and SVGAGI. The CDR3 is CASSQGYEQFF. In DNA, the CDR3 is TGTGCCAGCAGCCAGGGTTACGAGCAGTTCTTC.

This clonotype has a count of ten or more. The genes are TRBV3-1 and TRBJ2-2; D gene uncertain. The germline CDR1 and CDR2 sequences are LGHDT and YNNKEL (reference sequence). Trimming removed 4 bases from V and 3 bases from J, with 3 bases in between. The CDR3 is 12 amino acids. CDR3 nucleotides: TGTGCCAGCAGCCTCCACACCGGGGAGCTGTTTTTT. Translating it yields CASSLHTGELFF.

This clonotype was picked up many times. J is TRBJ2-5 and V is TRBV10-3, with 7 nucleotides matching TRBD2. Per the germline V gene, CDR1 is ENHRY and CDR2 is SYGVKD. V gave up 5 bases and J gave up 3 bases; unmatched junction bases: 9. The CDR3 is 15 residues long. The CDR3 is CAISTSSGSKETQYF. CDR3 DNA sequence: TGTGCCATCAGTACCTCTAGCGGAAGTAAAGAGACCCAGTACTTC.

There are many counts of this clonotype. The chain links TRBV5-1 to TRBJ1-1; D remains ambiguous. Germline V lookup: CDR1 SGHRS, CDR2 YFSETQ. The V gene lost 2 bases and the J gene lost 5 bases, with 10 bases spanning the gap. CDR3 length: 13 amino acids. The CDR3 loop is CASSLEGGTEAFF. The DNA of the CDR3 is TGCGCCAGCAGCTTAGAGGGAGGAACTGAAGCTTTCTTT.

The chain employs TRBV20-1 and TRBJ1-1; D ambiguous. V dropped 5 bases and J dropped 2 bases, with 15 bases sitting between them. The germline V gene has CDR1 DFQATT and CDR2 SNEGSKA (reference sequence). CDR3 length: 14 residues. The CDR3 DNA follows: TGCAGTGCTGAAGACCCTAATAAAAACACTGAAGCTTTCTTT. It codes for CSAEDPNKNTEAFF.

This clonotype was counted ten times or more. The V and J genes are TRBV19 and TRBJ1-2; TRBD1 is a possible D gene (5 bases). Germline V gene lookup returns CDR1 LNHDA and CDR2 SQIVND (reference sequence). This CDR3 is 13 amino acids long. With 3 bases removed from V and 5 bases from J, the gap between germline ends came to 10 bases. CDR3 nucleotide sequence: TGTGCCAGTAGTATTGGCAGGGATTATGGCTACACCTTC. Its translation is CASSIGRDYGYTF.

Remarks on this clonotype: A single base separates this from a much larger clone, so it may be a read error. The missing conserved phenylalanine or tryptophan at the end of this CDR3 makes a read error likely. The rearrangement joins TRBV3-1 to TRBJ1-2; 7 positions match TRBD1. This CDR3 comprises 15 residues. Unmatched junction bases numbered 14, after V lost 5 bases and J lost 8 bases. Germline-derived CDR1 and CDR2 are LGHDT and YNNKEL (reference sequence). The DNA of the CDR3 is TGTGCCAGCAGCATGAATCCTACAGGGGCGCAAGGCTACACCATC. It specifies CASSMNPTGAQGYTI.

This clonotype was observed many times. V and J are TRBV18 and TRBJ1-3, with unresolved D. Germline V gene data show CDR1 as KGHSH and CDR2 as LQKENI. The V and J ends lost 4 bases and 1 base respectively, with 8 bases between them. This CDR3 contains 14 residues. In nucleotides, the CDR3 is TGTGCCAGCTCACAAGACCTGTCTGGAAACACCATATATTTT. Translated, it gives CASSQDLSGNTIYF. Combining the CDR3 with reference TRBV18 and TRBJ1-3 gives the whole variable domain NAGVMQNPRHLVRRRGQEARLRCSPMKGHSHVYWYRQLPEEGLKFMVYLQKENIIDESGMPKERFSAEFPKEGPSILRIQQVVRGDSAAYFCASSQDLSGNTIYFGEGSWLTVV.

This clonotype was counted many times. V and J are TRBV2 and TRBJ1-2, with TRBD1 identical over 9 bases. CDR1 and CDR2 from the germline V gene are SNHLY and FYNNEI. This CDR3 region has 17 residues. Trimming removed 7 bases from V and 2 bases from J; junction bases left unmatched: 14. The CDR3 here is CASTGQGRRHSNYGYTF. The CDR3 nucleotides read TGTGCCAGCACCGGACAGGGGAGAAGGCACTCGAACTATGGCTACACCTTC.